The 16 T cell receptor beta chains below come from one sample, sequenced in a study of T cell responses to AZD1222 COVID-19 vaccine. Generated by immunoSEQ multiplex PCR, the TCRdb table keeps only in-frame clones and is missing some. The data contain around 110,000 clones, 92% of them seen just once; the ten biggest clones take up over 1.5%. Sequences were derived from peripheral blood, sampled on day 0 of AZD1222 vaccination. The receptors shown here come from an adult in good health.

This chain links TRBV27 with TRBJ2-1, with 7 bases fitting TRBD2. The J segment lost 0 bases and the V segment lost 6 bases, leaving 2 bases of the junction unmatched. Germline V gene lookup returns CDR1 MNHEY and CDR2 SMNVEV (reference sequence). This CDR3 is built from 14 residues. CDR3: CASRASGSYNEQFF. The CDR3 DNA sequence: TGTGCCAGCAGGGCTAGCGGCTCCTACAATGAGCAGTTCTTC.

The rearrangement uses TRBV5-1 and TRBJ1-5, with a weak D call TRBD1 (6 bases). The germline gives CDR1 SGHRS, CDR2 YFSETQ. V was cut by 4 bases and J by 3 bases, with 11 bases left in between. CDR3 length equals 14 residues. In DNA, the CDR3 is TGCGCCAGCAGCCCACAGGGAATCAATCAGCCCCAGCATTTT. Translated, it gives CASSPQGINQPQHF. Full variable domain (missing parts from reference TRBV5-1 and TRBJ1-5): KAGVTQTPRYLIKTRGQQVTLSCSPISGHRSVSWYQQTPGQGLQFLFEYFSETQRNKGNFPGRFSGRQFSNSRSEMNVSTLELGDSALYLCASSPQGINQPQHFGDGTRLSIL.

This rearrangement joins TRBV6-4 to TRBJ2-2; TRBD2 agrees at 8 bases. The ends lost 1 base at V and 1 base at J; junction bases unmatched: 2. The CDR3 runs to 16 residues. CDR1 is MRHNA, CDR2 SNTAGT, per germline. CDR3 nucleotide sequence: TGTGCCAGCAGTGACTTGGGACTAGAGAACACCGGGGAGCTGTTTTTT. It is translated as CASSDLGLENTGELFF.

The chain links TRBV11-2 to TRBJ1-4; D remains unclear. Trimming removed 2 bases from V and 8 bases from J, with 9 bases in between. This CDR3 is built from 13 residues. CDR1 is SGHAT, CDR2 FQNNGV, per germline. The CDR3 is CASSLIREEKLFF. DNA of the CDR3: TGTGCCAGCAGCTTAATAAGAGAAGAAAAACTGTTTTTT.

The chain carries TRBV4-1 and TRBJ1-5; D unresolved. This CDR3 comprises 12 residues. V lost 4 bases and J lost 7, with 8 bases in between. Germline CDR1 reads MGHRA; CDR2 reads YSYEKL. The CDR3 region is CASSPSRQPQHF. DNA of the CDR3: TGCGCCAGCAGCCCGTCGAGACAGCCCCAGCATTTT.

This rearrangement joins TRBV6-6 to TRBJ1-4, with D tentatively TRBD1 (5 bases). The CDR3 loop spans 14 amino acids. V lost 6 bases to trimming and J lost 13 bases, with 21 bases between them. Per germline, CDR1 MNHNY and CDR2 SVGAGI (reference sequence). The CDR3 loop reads CASSLRGTPGRLFF. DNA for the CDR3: TGTGCCAGCAGCCTACGGGGGACCCCGGGGAGACTGTTTTTT.

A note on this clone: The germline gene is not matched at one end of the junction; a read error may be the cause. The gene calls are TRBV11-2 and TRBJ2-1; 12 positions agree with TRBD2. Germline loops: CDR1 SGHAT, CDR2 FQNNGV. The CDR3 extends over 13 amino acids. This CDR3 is CASSFPSGRGMIF. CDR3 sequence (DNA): TGTGCCAGCAGCTTCCCTAGCGGGAGGGGTATGATCTTC.

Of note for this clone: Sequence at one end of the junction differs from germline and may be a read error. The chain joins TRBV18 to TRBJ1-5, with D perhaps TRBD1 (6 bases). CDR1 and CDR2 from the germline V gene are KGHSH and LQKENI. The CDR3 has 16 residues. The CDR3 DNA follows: TGTGCCAGCTCCCCACCGAGTTTGGGGGCGGGGCAGCCCCAGCATTTT. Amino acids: CASSPPSLGAGQPQHF.

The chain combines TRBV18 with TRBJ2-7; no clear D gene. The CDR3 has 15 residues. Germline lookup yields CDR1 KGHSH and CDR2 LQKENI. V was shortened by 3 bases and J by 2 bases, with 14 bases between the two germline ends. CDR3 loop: CASSPGQDQTYEQYV. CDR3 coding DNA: TGTGCCAGCTCACCTGGGCAGGACCAGACCTACGAGCAGTACGTC.

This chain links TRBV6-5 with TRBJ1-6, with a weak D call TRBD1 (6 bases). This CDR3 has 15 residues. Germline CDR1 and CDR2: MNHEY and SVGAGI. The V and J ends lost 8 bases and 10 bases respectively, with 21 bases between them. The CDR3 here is CASSSQQGGGSPLHF. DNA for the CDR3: TGTGCCAGCTCCTCCCAACAGGGAGGTGGGTCACCCCTCCACTTT.

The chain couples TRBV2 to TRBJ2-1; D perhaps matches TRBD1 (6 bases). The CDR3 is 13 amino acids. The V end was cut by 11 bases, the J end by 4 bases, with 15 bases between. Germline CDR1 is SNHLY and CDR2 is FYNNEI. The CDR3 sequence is CAGQGTLYNEQFF. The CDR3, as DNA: TGTGCCGGCCAGGGGACCCTGTACAATGAGCAGTTCTTC.

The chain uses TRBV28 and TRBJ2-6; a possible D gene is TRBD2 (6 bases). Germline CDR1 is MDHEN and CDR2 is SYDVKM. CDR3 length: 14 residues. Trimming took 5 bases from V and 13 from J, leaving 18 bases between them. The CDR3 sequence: CASSQPAGWEVLTF. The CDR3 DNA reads TGTGCCAGCAGTCAGCCGGCGGGGTGGGAGGTCCTGACTTTC.

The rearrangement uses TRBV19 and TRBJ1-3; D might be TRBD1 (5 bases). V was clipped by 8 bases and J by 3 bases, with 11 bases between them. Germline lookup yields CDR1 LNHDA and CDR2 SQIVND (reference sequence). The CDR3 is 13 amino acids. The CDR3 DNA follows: TGTGCCAGTTCGACGGGGCTTGGAAACACCATATATTTT. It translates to CASSTGLGNTIYF.

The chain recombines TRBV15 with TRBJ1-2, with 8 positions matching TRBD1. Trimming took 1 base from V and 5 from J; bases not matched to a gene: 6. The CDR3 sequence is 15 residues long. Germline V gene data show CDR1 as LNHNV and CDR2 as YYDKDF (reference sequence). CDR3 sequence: CATSRGPTGGYGYTF. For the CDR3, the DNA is TGTGCCACCAGCAGAGGACCCACAGGGGGGTATGGCTACACCTTC.

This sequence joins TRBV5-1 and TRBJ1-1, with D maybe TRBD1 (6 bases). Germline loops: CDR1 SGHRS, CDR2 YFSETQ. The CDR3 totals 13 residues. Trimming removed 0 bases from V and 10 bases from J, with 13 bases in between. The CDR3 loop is CASSLVQGGGAFF. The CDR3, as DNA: TGCGCCAGCAGCTTGGTGCAGGGAGGGGGAGCTTTCTTT. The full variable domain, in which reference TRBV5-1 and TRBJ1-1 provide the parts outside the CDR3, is KAGVTQTPRYLIKTRGQQVTLSCSPISGHRSVSWYQQTPGQGLQFLFEYFSETQRNKGNFPGRFSGRQFSNSRSEMNVSTLELGDSALYLCASSLVQGGGAFFGQGTRLTVV.

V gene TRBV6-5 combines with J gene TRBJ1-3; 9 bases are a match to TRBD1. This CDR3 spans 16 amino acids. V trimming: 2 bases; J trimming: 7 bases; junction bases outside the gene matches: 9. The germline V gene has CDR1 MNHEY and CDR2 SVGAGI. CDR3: CASSYSTGQGMNTIYF. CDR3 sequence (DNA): TGTGCCAGCAGTTACAGCACGGGACAGGGCATGAACACCATATATTTT.